This TCR beta chain came from a study of T cell responses to AZD1222 COVID-19 vaccine. This CDR3 contains 12 residues. Trimming removed 0 bases at V and 4 bases at J, with 5 bases between. CDR1 SGHDT and CDR2 YYEEEE come from the germline V gene. The method was immunoSEQ multiplex PCR; TCRdb's version includes in-frame clones alone and lacks a portion of them. The sample holds 150,000 to 200,000 clones, almost 95% seen once. This sequence originates from an adult in good health. The rearrangement uses TRBV5-6 and TRBJ2-7, with D hard to call. Here the sequenced sample was peripheral blood, taken on day 0 of AZD1222 vaccination. CDR3 DNA sequence: TGTGCCAGCAGCTTGGGTTGGTACGAGCAGTACTTC. Translation: CASSLGWYEQYF.